Listed here is a single TCR beta chain. Its antigen is currently unknown. This sample is drawn from a study of CXCR3-negative and CXCR3-positive naive CD8 T cells. Germline V gives CDR1 SGHDT, CDR2 YYEEEE. The CDR3 loop spans 14 amino acids. Whole-study results and caveats: TRB CDR3s of CXCR3-positive naive cells were more hydrophobic than those of CXCR3-negative naive cells. CXCR3 levels fell partly with cryopreservation; most assays relied on fresh PBMCs.

UMI labels and 5' RACE were used to prepare the TRB cDNA libraries. TCRdb reprocessed the 5' RACE reads, with one entry per CDR3 protein and no DNA. This sample lists tens of thousands of distinct CDR3 sequences; its ten largest clones have about 0.78%. The V and J genes are TRBV5-6 and TRBJ1-1. The clonotype was recovered from a human donor in good health. Some clones in this sample may be carry-over from other donors' samples. The sample comprised naive CXCR3+ CD8+ T cells from blood. This sample's subset: CD45RO-CCR7+CD27+CD95- naive CD8+ T cells expressing CXCR3 (TNR3+). The CDR3 is CASSLGELNTEAFF.